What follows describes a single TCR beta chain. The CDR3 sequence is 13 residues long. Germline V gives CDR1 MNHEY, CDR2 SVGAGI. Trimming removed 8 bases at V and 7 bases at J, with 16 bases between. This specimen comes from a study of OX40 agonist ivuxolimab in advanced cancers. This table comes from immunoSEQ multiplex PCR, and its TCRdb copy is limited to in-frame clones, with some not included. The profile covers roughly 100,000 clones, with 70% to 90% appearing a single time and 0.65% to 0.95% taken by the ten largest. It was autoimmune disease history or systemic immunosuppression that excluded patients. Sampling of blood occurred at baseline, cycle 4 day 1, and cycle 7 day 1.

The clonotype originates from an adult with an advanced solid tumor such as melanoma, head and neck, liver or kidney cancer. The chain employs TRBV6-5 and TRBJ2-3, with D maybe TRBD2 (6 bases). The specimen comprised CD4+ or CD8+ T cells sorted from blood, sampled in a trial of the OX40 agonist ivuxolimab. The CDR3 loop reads CASRGGGDHTQYF. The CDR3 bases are TGTGCCAGCCGAGGAGGCGGGGACCATACGCAGTATTTT.